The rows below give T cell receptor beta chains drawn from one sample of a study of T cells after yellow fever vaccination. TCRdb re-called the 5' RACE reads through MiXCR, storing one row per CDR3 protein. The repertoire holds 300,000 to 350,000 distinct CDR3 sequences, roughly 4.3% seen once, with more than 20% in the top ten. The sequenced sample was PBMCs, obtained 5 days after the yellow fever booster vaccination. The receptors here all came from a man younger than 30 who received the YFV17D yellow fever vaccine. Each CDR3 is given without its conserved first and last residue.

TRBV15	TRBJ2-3	ATSRPAMSTDTQY
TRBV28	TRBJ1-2	ASSFKDRSYGYT
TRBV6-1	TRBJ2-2	ASAAPGLNTGELF
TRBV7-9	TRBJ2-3	ASSWRPGTDTQY
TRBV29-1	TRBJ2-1	SVVGTKRYNEQF
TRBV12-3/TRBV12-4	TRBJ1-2	ASSFPPGSNYGYT
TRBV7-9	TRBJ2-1	ASSRGTRGGNEQF
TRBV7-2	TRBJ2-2	ASSFVALPGAGELF
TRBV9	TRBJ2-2	ASSVARAEGELF
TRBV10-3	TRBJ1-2	AISEVTTANYGYT
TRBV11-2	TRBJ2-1	ASSSNGGSASDEQF
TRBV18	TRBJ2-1	ASSPDDGYGSYNEQF
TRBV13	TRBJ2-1	ASSFQNENEQF
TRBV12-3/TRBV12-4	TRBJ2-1	ASSKSRFGEQF
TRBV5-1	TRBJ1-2	ASGPPGRLVGYT
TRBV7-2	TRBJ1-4	ASSLGGRVTNEKLF
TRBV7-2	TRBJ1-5	ASSAHWGESQPQH
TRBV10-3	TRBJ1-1	ASSGTENTEAF
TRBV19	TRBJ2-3	ASSIRRGGLDTQY
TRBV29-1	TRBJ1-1	SAERVGTSFPGTEAF
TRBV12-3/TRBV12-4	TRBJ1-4	ASSLSDPAGKLF
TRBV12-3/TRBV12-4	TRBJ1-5	ASSLVDANQPQH
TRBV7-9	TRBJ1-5	AGSLVVGQASNQPQH
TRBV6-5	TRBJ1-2	ASTPTLFGGYT
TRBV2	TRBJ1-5	ASRGTGDQPQH
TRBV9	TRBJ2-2	ASSVETENTGELF
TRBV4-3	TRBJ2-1	ASSQLGAANEQF
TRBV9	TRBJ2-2	ASSPWTGRLNTGELF
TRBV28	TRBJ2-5	ASSLGLAGERGETQY
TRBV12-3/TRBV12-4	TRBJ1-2	ASRSTDGLQGRNYGYT
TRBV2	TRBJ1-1	ASSALVGLNTEAF
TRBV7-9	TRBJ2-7	ASSPKDWSYEQY
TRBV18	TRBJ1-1	ASSPPNRFQNTEAF
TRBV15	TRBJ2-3	ATSRDPAGADTQY
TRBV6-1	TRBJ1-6	ASSDRKGGNSPLH
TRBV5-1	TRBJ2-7	ASSLGLAGTEQY
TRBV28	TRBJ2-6	ASSPPGRSYSGANVLT
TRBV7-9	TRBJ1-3	ASSFGQPGNTIY
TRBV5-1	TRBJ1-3	ASSPGAIRGVTGNTIY
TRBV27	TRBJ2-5	ASSYRGVSKVQETQY
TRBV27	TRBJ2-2	ASSLWGTTGELF
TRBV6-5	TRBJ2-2	ASSYSLVFSAGELF
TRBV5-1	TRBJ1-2	ASSKGQGDGYT